A single sample is the source of the 8 T cell receptor beta chains below, sequenced in a study of cytomegalovirus exposure and HLA in healthy donors. A multiplex PCR was run with 60 Vbeta primers and 13 Jbeta primers. Assay used: immunoSEQ multiplex PCR; TCRdb lists only in-frame clones, some missing. The table records roughly 150,000 clones, roughly 85% of them present only once. Material for sequencing was PBMCs. The receptors were sampled from a man younger than 40 in good health and CMV-seronegative.

The rearrangement joins TRBV19 to TRBJ2-2; tentative D call: TRBD1 (6 bases). V lost 8 bases to trimming and J lost 0 bases, with 10 bases between them. This CDR3 is 14 amino acids long. CDR1 and CDR2 from the germline V gene are LNHDA and SQIVND (reference sequence). CDR3 nucleotides: TGTGCCAGTTGGGACACCCCGAACACCGGGGAGCTGTTTTTT. Amino acids: CASWDTPNTGELFF.

Comments on this clone: Other DNA sequences in this sample translate to the same CDR3. The V and J genes are TRBV7-2 and TRBJ2-5; D gene uncertain. V lost 5 bases, J lost 2 bases, and 3 bases lay in between. The length of the CDR3 is 11 residues. Germline CDR1 reads SGHTA; CDR2 reads FQGNSA. CDR3 DNA: TGTGCCAGCAGCCGGCAAGAGACCCAGTACTTC. The encoded protein is CASSRQETQYF.

The chain links TRBV30 to TRBJ2-1; tentatively, D is TRBD2 (6 bases). Germline lookup yields CDR1 GTSNPN and CDR2 SVGIG (reference sequence). V dropped 1 base and J dropped 8 bases, with 18 bases sitting between them. This CDR3 is built from 15 residues. The CDR3 reads CAWSGGTGKGYEQFF. CDR3 DNA sequence: TGTGCCTGGAGTGGGGGGACTGGGAAAGGATATGAGCAGTTCTTC.

The genes are TRBV5-1 and TRBJ2-7, with 7 bases lining up with TRBD2. The CDR3 spans 16 residues. Losses at the gene ends were 2 bases for V and 6 bases for J; bases not matched to a gene: 14. Germline CDR1 reads SGHRS; CDR2 reads YFSETQ. The CDR3 region has the DNA TGCGCCAGCAGCTTTATCCGGGGAGGGAACGGTGTCGAGCAGTACTTC. Its protein product is CASSFIRGGNGVEQYF. Together with reference TRBV5-1 and TRBJ2-7, the CDR3 gives the full variable domain: KAGVTQTPRYLIKTRGQQVTLSCSPISGHRSVSWYQQTPGQGLQFLFEYFSETQRNKGNFPGRFSGRQFSNSRSEMNVSTLELGDSALYLCASSFIRGGNGVEQYFGPGTRLTVT.

V and J are TRBV6-5 and TRBJ1-2; 7 bases fit TRBD1. The CDR3 consists of 13 residues. The V and J ends lost 2 bases and 5 bases, in that order; junction bases with no gene match: 2. Germline V CDR1 and CDR2: MNHEY, SVGAGI. CDR3 bases: TGTGCCAGCAGTTACAGGGGGCAATATGGCTACACCTTC. As protein: CASSYRGQYGYTF.

The V call is TRBV18, the J call TRBJ1-5; the D is unclear. The CDR3 is 16 amino acids. Deletions cut 0 bases from V and 0 bases from J, with 9 bases between. From germline, CDR1 is KGHSH and CDR2 LQKENI. The CDR3: CASSPPGSHSNQPQHF. CDR3 DNA sequence: TGTGCCAGCTCACCACCGGGCAGCCATAGCAATCAGCCCCAGCATTTT.

J is TRBJ1-4 and V is TRBV2; TRBD1 matches 11 bases. V lost 6 bases to trimming and J lost 7 bases; unmatched junction nucleotides: 4. Germline lookup yields CDR1 SNHLY and CDR2 FYNNEI. The CDR3 is 14 residues long. For the CDR3, the DNA is TGTGCCAGCAGGGGGACAGGGGGGGCTGAAAAACTGTTTTTT. Translating it yields CASRGTGGAEKLFF.

Only one count was recorded for this clone. The chain combines TRBV5-1 with TRBJ2-6, with 9 bases aligning to TRBD1. The CDR3 is 17 residues long. The J segment lost 0 bases and the V segment lost 2 bases, leaving 3 bases of the junction unmatched. Looked up from germline, CDR1 is SGHRS and CDR2 is YFSETQ. CDR3 in amino acids: CASSLQGAPSGANVLTF. CDR3 coding DNA: TGCGCCAGCAGCTTACAGGGGGCGCCCTCTGGGGCCAACGTCCTGACTTTC.